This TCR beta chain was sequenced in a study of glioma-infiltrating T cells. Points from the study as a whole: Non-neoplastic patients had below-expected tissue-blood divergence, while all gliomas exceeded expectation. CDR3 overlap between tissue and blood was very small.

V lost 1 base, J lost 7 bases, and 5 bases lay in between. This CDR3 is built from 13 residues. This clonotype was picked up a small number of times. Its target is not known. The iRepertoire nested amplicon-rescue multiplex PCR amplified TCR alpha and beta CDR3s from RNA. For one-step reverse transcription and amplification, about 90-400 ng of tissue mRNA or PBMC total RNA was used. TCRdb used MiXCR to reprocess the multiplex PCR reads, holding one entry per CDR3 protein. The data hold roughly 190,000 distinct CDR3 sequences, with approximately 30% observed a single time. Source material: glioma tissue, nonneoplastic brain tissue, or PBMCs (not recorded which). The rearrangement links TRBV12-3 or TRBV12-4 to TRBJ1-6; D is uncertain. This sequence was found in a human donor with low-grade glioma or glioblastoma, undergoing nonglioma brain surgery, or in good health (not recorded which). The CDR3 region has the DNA TGTGCCAGCAGTTTAGAACTAAATTCACCCCTCCACTTT. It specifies CASSLELNSPLHF.